This TCR beta chain appears in the sequencing data of a study of persistence of HIV-infected CD4 T cells. The wider study: CD4+ T cells responding to CMV or HIV-1 Gag were isolated. Study-level points and caveats: Within sorted populations, more oligoclonal TCRs accompanied more oligoclonal proviruses.

CDR1 KGHSH and CDR2 LQKENI come from the germline V gene. The V and J ends lost 2 bases and 1 base respectively, with 3 bases between them. The CDR3 consists of 12 residues. An overlapping HIV-1 Gag peptide pool stimulated these cells at approximately 0.91 ug/peptide/mL. CD40L-negative CD69-negative CD45RO-high memory CD4+ T cells were sorted as populations depleted of antigen-responding cells. Suppressive ART was started during chronic HIV-1 infection in these adults. CD8+ T cells were removed from PBMCs prior to stimulation. Note on this clone: What it binds is not known.

The immunoSEQ assay was version 4, run in survey mode. Sequenced by immunoSEQ multiplex PCR; TCRdb stores in-frame clones only, minus some. This sample has about 36,000 clones; about 85% occur once, and the top ten carry 5.4%. The sequences come from cultured CD4+ T cells from PBMCs, collected from a patient who received antiretroviral therapy. The V call is TRBV18, the J call TRBJ2-7; no clear D gene. This sequence originates from an adult with HIV. The donor label of this sample is uncertain. The CDR3 nucleotides are TGTGCCAGCTCACCAGCGTCCTACGAGCAGTACTTC. Protein product: CASSPASYEQYF.